The clone carrying this T cell receptor beta chain was detected a few times. Its target is not known. The data stem from a study of cytomegalovirus exposure and HLA in healthy donors. V shed 0 bases and J 10 bases; nucleotides not matched to a gene: 15. This CDR3 has 17 residues. Germline V CDR1 and CDR2: SGHTS, YDEGEE. The PCR contained 60 Vbeta and 13 Jbeta primers. Sequenced by immunoSEQ multiplex PCR; TCRdb stores in-frame clones only, minus some. The sample contains more than 100,000 clones, approximately 72% of which appear only once. Points from the study as a whole: For presence/absence analyses, sequencing depth was assumed to be roughly uniform across donors.

The sequence was obtained from a man younger than 35 in good health and CMV-seronegative. The V and J genes are TRBV5-8 and TRBJ2-1; 8 bases are a match to TRBD2. The material sequenced was PBMCs. CDR3 in amino acids: CASSLVRGGRGVLEQFF. CDR3 DNA sequence: TGTGCCAGCAGCTTGGTCCGCGGGGGGCGCGGAGTGCTAGAGCAGTTCTTC.